These 31 T cell receptor beta chains were sequenced from one sample in a study of shared clonotypes between healthy human individuals. CD8 cells regarded as naive lacked CD45RO, were positively chosen for CCR7, and omitted terminally differentiated effector memory CD45RA+ cells. Sequencing used immunoSEQ multiplex PCR; TCRdb keeps in-frame clones, though not all of them. The sample records hundreds of thousands of clones, 85% to 95% being singletons. Specimen: naive CD8+ T cells sorted from blood. The receptors here all came from a woman aged 25 to 39 in good health.

V and J are TRBV2 and TRBJ1-5; D is perhaps TRBD1 (5 bases). The germline CDR1 and CDR2 sequences are SNHLY and FYNNEI. The CDR3 is 15 amino acids. The germline V and J ends were trimmed by 8 bases and 1 base, with 15 bases remaining between them. CDR3 sequence reads: CASAIFQGSNQPQHF. The CDR3 DNA sequence: TGTGCCAGCGCCATTTTCCAGGGAAGCAATCAGCCCCAGCATTTT.

The chain has TRBV7-9 and TRBJ2-7; 10 bases are shared with TRBD2. Germline assignment: CDR1 SEHNR and CDR2 FQNEAQ (reference sequence). The CDR3 loop spans 17 amino acids. J lost 6 bases, V lost 5 bases, and 16 bases had no gene match. This chain's CDR3 is CASSQDSLAGVNFEQYF. In nucleotides, the CDR3 is TGTGCCAGCAGCCAAGATAGCCTAGCGGGAGTGAACTTCGAGCAGTACTTC.

The V call is TRBV27, the J call TRBJ2-7; D assignment may be TRBD1 or TRBD2 (5 bases each). Germline CDR1 MNHEY, CDR2 SMNVEV (reference sequence). V lost 4 bases, J lost 5 bases, and 18 bases lay in between. This CDR3 has 15 residues. CDR3: CASSYSGRDVHEQYF. The CDR3 nucleotides are TGTGCCAGCAGTTACTCCGGCAGGGACGTCCACGAGCAGTACTTC.

This clone was detected once. The V and J genes are TRBV15 and TRBJ2-1; 7 bases line up with TRBD1. CDR1 LNHNV and CDR2 YYDKDF come from the germline V gene (reference sequence). The CDR3 loop spans 13 amino acids. With V trimmed by 4 bases and J by 7 bases, 4 bases remained unmatched. Here the CDR3 reads CATSIQGPNEQFF. The CDR3 nucleotides are TGTGCCACCAGCATACAGGGGCCAAATGAGCAGTTCTTC.

This clone has a single count. The chain uses TRBV2 and TRBJ2-3, with TRBD2 identical over 12 bases. The CDR3 has 16 amino acids. CDR1 is SNHLY and CDR2 is FYNNEI in the germline V gene. V lost 8 bases, J lost 5 bases, and 11 bases stayed unmatched. The CDR3: CASQYLAGGRKDTQYF. The CDR3 coding sequence is TGTGCCAGCCAGTACCTAGCGGGAGGGCGGAAAGATACGCAGTATTTT.

This CDR3 reads CASSQDPHEQYF. CDR3 nucleotide sequence: TGTGCCAGCAGCCAAGATCCCCACGAGCAGTACTTC. The gene calls are TRBV4-2 and TRBJ2-7, with D unclear. The CDR3 spans 12 residues. Germline CDR1 and CDR2: LGHNA and YNFKEQ. V lost 0 bases and J 5 bases, leaving 5 bases between the germline ends.

The CDR3 DNA reads as TGTGCCATCAGGGGGACCGGCACTCACTATGAAGCTTTCTTT. This translates into CAIRGTGTHYEAFF. V gene TRBV10-3 combines with J gene TRBJ1-1; perhaps TRBD1 as D (5 bases). CDR1 and CDR2 (germline): ENHRY, SYGVKD. The CDR3 has 14 residues. V lost 6 bases and J 7 bases, leaving 18 bases between the germline ends.

In this sample, this clone turned up a few times. The chain employs TRBV5-1 and TRBJ2-7; D assignment may be TRBD1 or TRBD2 (5 bases each). Germline V gene sequence: CDR1 SGHRS, CDR2 YFSETQ. Trimming removed 4 bases from V and 6 bases from J, with 11 bases in between. The CDR3 is 12 residues long. This CDR3 reads CASSQGRGEQYF. As DNA, the CDR3 is TGCGCCAGCAGCCAGGGACGAGGCGAGCAGTACTTC.

This clone was found once. The chain uses TRBV19 and TRBJ2-7, with 9 bases aligning to TRBD1. In germline, CDR1 is LNHDA, CDR2 SQIVND (reference sequence). The CDR3 sequence is 14 residues long. V was pared by 3 bases and J by 6 bases, with 6 bases of the junction left unmatched. CDR3 sequence reads: CASSMRQGQGEQYF. Here the CDR3 DNA reads TGTGCCAGTAGTATGCGACAGGGACAGGGCGAGCAGTACTTC.

The J gene is TRBJ1-5, the V gene TRBV10-2, with D possibly TRBD1 on 5 matching bases. Germline assignment: CDR1 WSHSY and CDR2 SAAADI. The CDR3 is 11 amino acids. The V end lost 11 bases, the J end lost 8 bases, and 13 bases lay between the germline ends. The CDR3 nucleotides read TGCGCCCGGGGGAACGAGGAGCCCCAGCATTTT. It translates to CARGNEEPQHF.

The rearrangement uses TRBV6-4 and TRBJ1-5; tentative D call: TRBD1 (6 bases). CDR3 length: 17 amino acids. Between the trimmed V and J ends, which lost 2 bases and 0 bases, there was a span of 14 bases. Germline loops: CDR1 MRHNA, CDR2 SNTAGT. For the CDR3, the DNA is TGTGCCAGCAGTGACCCCGGACAGTCTTATAGCAATCAGCCCCAGCATTTT. Its translation: CASSDPGQSYSNQPQHF.

The chain is built from TRBV27 and TRBJ2-5, with D tentatively TRBD1 or TRBD2 (6 bases each). Trimming stripped 5 bases from V and 5 bases from J, with 21 bases between. The CDR3 is 16 residues long. Germline V gene lookup returns CDR1 MNHEY and CDR2 SMNVEV (reference sequence). This CDR3 is CASSAWRGEFRETQYF. The CDR3 nucleotides read TGTGCCAGCAGTGCCTGGAGGGGGGAGTTTCGGGAGACCCAGTACTTC.

The chain is built from TRBV2 and TRBJ2-7; 7 bases are shared with TRBD2. Trimming cost V 4 bases and J 2 bases; bases outside gene matches: 8. The CDR3 totals 15 residues. Per the germline V gene, CDR1 is SNHLY and CDR2 is FYNNEI. The DNA of the CDR3 is TGTGCCAGCAGTGGGGGAGCGGGACCCACCTACGAGCAGTACTTC. This translates into CASSGGAGPTYEQYF.

The chain employs TRBV12-1 and TRBJ1-5; TRBD1 reflects the table's D call only, with no check against the DNA. TRBV12-1 is a pseudogene. The CDR3 is 17 amino acids. Here the CDR3 DNA reads TGTGCCAGCAGCTTCGGACAGCCGCTTTATAGCAATCAGCCCCAGCATTTT. Translated: CASSFGQPLYSNQPQHF.

A single count supports this clone. This chain joins TRBV7-9 and TRBJ2-1, with TRBD2 matching 9 bases. The CDR3 covers 15 residues. CDR1 is SEHNR, CDR2 FQNEAQ, per germline (reference sequence). J was trimmed by 10 bases and V by 5 bases; bases with no gene match: 12. The CDR3 sequence: CASSPFVAGVPEQFF. For the CDR3, the DNA is TGTGCCAGCAGCCCATTTGTAGCGGGAGTACCCGAGCAGTTCTTC.

This rearrangement joins TRBV7-6 to TRBJ1-4; D uncertain. There are 13 residues in the CDR3. Per the germline V gene, CDR1 is SGHVS and CDR2 is FNYEAQ. V lost 6 bases, J lost 3 bases, and 8 bases lay in between. CDR3 residues: CASRPSANEKLFF. In DNA, the CDR3 is TGTGCCAGCAGGCCTTCGGCTAATGAAAAACTGTTTTTT.

The J gene is TRBJ2-7, the V gene TRBV13; no clear D gene. The length of the CDR3 is 11 residues. Trimming took off 3 bases at V and 3 bases at J, with 3 bases between the two ends. CDR1 and CDR2 from the germline V gene are PRHDT and FYEKMQ (reference sequence). CDR3 sequence (DNA): TGTGCCAGCAGCTTTAACTACGAGCAGTACTTC. It is translated as CASSFNYEQYF. The entire variable domain, with the rest obtained from reference TRBV13 and TRBJ2-7, is as follows: AAGVIQSPRHLIKEKRETATLKCYPIPRHDTVYWYQQGPGQDPQFLISFYEKMQSDKGSIPDRFSAQQFSDYHSELNMSSLELGDSALYFCASSFNYEQYFGPGTRLTVT.

The chain carries TRBV5-4 and TRBJ2-5; TRBD2 aligns across 9 bases. Trimming removed 8 bases from V and 5 bases from J; junction bases left unmatched: 13. Germline V gene data show CDR1 as SGHNT and CDR2 as YYREEE (reference sequence). The CDR3 consists of 15 residues. The CDR3 nucleotides read TGTGCCAGTCAAACCAAAGCGGCGGGGGGGGAGACCCAGTACTTC. It specifies CASQTKAAGGETQYF.

This chain uses TRBV15 with TRBJ2-3, with a possible D match to TRBD2 (7 bases). Looked up from germline, CDR1 is LNHNV and CDR2 is YYDKDF (reference sequence). The CDR3 has 15 residues. V was clipped by 4 bases and J by 2 bases, with 13 bases between them. The CDR3 reads CATSMTGLVTDTQYF. The CDR3 DNA sequence: TGTGCCACCAGCATGACAGGACTAGTCACAGATACGCAGTATTTT.

Remarks on this clone: At the DNA level, this CDR3 is encoded by other sequences in the same sample as well. The chain couples TRBV27 to TRBJ2-2; 7 bases agree with TRBD2. CDR3 length: 13 residues. The J segment lost 6 bases and the V segment lost 2 bases, leaving 0 bases of the junction unmatched. Per the germline V gene, CDR1 is MNHEY and CDR2 is SMNVEV (reference sequence). CDR3 nucleotide sequence: TGTGCCAGCAGTTTAGGGGGGGCCGGGGAGCTGTTTTTT. It specifies CASSLGGAGELFF.

The V call is TRBV2, the J call TRBJ2-7, with TRBD1 matching over 10 bases. V was clipped by 6 bases and J by 5 bases; unmatched bases: 4. The CDR3 loop spans 13 amino acids. CDR1 is SNHLY, CDR2 FYNNEI, per germline. For the CDR3, the DNA is TGTGCCAGCAGCCGGGACAGGGGTCACGAGCAGTACTTC. It yields the protein CASSRDRGHEQYF.

The chain joins TRBV5-4 to TRBJ2-1; D is uncertain. The CDR3 extends over 16 amino acids. The germline CDR1 and CDR2 sequences are SGHNT and YYREEE (reference sequence). Trimming stripped 4 bases from V and 4 bases from J, with 18 bases between. The CDR3: CASSPTARSAYNEQFF. CDR3 DNA sequence: TGTGCCAGCAGCCCAACGGCGCGGTCCGCGTACAATGAGCAGTTCTTC.

Here the CDR3 reads CASSPPILAGTGEQYF. The CDR3 DNA reads as TGTGCCAGCTCACCACCAATCCTAGCGGGAACGGGTGAGCAGTACTTC. The chain uses TRBV18 and TRBJ2-7; TRBD2 agrees at 9 bases. The CDR3 loop spans 16 amino acids. The germline CDR1 and CDR2 sequences are KGHSH and LQKENI. The trim removed 0 bases at V and 7 bases at J, leaving 10 bases unmatched.

This clone was seen more than once but under ten times. The chain has TRBV19 and TRBJ2-7, with 7 nucleotides matching TRBD2. Germline lookup yields CDR1 LNHDA and CDR2 SQIVND (reference sequence). Trimming at V came to 3 bases and at J to 6 bases, leaving 8 bases not matched to a gene. The CDR3 has 14 amino acids. The CDR3 region is CASSIGGRVLEQYF. The CDR3 bases are TGTGCCAGTAGTATTGGCGGGAGAGTCCTCGAGCAGTACTTC.

This rearrangement joins TRBV4-1 to TRBJ1-1; no definite D call. Germline V gene data show CDR1 as MGHRA and CDR2 as YSYEKL. V was shortened by 6 bases and J by 11 bases, with 22 bases between the two germline ends. The CDR3 has 14 residues. CDR3 sequence: CASSPGAGSAVAFF. As DNA, the CDR3 is TGCGCCAGCAGTCCTGGCGCCGGGAGCGCGGTGGCTTTCTTT.

The chain couples TRBV28 to TRBJ1-5; 9 bases agree with TRBD1. This CDR3 is 13 amino acids long. Germline V gene sequence: CDR1 MDHEN, CDR2 SYDVKM. Trimming cost V 8 bases and J 11 bases; bases outside gene matches: 10. The CDR3 nucleotides read TGTGCCAGCGGACAGGGGTTTTCCATGGCCCAGCATTTT. As protein: CASGQGFSMAQHF.

V is TRBV11-2 and J is TRBJ1-6, with 8 bases aligning to TRBD1. CDR1 and CDR2 (germline): SGHAT, FQNNGV. This CDR3 is built from 15 residues. J lost 7 bases, V lost 5 bases, and 7 bases had no gene match. The CDR3 DNA follows: TGTGCCAGCAGCACGGACAGGGCCTTCAATTCACCCCTCCACTTT. This gives the protein CASSTDRAFNSPLHF.

V usage is TRBV7-9 and J usage is TRBJ1-2, with D unresolved. V was trimmed by 0 bases and J by 4 bases, leaving 9 bases between them. CDR1 is SEHNR and CDR2 is FQNEAQ in the germline V gene (reference sequence). CDR3 length: 14 amino acids. As DNA, the CDR3 is TGTGCCAGCAGCTTAGCGGCAGGAGGCTATGGCTACACCTTC. Its translation is CASSLAAGGYGYTF. Combining the CDR3 with reference TRBV7-9 and TRBJ1-2 gives the whole variable domain DTGVSQNPRHKITKRGQNVTFRCDPISEHNRLYWYRQTLGQGPEFLTYFQNEAQLEKSRLLSDRFSAERPKGSFSTLEIQRTEQGDSAMYLCASSLAAGGYGYTFGSGTRLTVV.

The gene calls are TRBV14 and TRBJ2-2, with unresolved D. The CDR3 loop spans 12 amino acids. Germline CDR1 and CDR2: SGHDN and FVKESK. V lost 1 base to trimming and J lost 6 bases, with 3 bases between them. The CDR3 DNA sequence: TGTGCCAGCAGCCAAGGGTCCGGGGAGCTGTTTTTT. Its protein is CASSQGSGELFF.

The chain uses TRBV28 and TRBJ1-5; D call uncertain. V lost 5 bases and J 2 bases, leaving 10 bases between the germline ends. The CDR3 length is 14 residues. Looked up from germline, CDR1 is MDHEN and CDR2 is SYDVKM. DNA of the CDR3: TGTGCCAGCAGTGGCTCTCGTGGCAATCAGCCCCAGCATTTT. Its translation is CASSGSRGNQPQHF.

The CDR3, as DNA: TGTGCCAGCAGTTACAGGGAGGACGGGGAGCTGTTTTTT. Translation gives CASSYREDGELFF. The rearrangement uses TRBV6-5 and TRBJ2-2, with D maybe TRBD2 (6 bases). Per germline, CDR1 MNHEY and CDR2 SVGAGI. V was shortened by 2 bases and J by 7 bases, with 8 bases between the two germline ends. This CDR3 comprises 13 residues.